This is a list of T cell receptor beta chains from one sample in a study of control samples from healthy donors and cancer patients. Generated by immunoSEQ multiplex PCR, the TCRdb table keeps only in-frame clones and is missing some. Of about 140,000 clones listed, approximately 90% were seen once; the top ten hold roughly 8.7%. The specimen sequenced was blood. The receptors originated from a woman aged 25 to 39 in good health. CDR3s include the opening cysteine and the closing phenylalanine or tryptophan. Fields, in order: clone size, J gene, D gene, CDR3 length, V gene, CDR3 protein, CDR3 DNA. The D gene is left open where the match is weak. Some rows mark clone size as missing; the rest say once, few, many or name a class of expanded clone.

abundance: .; j_gene: TRBJ2-5; d_gene: .; len: 14; v_gene: TRBV9; CDR3aa: CASSVLTGGETQYF; CDR3nt: TGTGCCAGCAGCGTGCTGACAGGAGGAGAGACCCAGTACTTC
abundance: .; j_gene: TRBJ2-5; d_gene: .; len: 9; v_gene: TRBV29-1; CDR3aa: CSVEETQYF; CDR3nt: TGCAGCGTTGAAGAGACCCAGTACTTC
abundance: .; j_gene: TRBJ1-1; d_gene: TRBD1; len: 15; v_gene: TRBV6-1; CDR3aa: CASREGTGMNTEAFF; CDR3nt: TGTGCCAGCAGGGAAGGGACAGGGATGAACACTGAAGCTTTCTTT
abundance: .; j_gene: TRBJ2-5; d_gene: TRBD2; len: 15; v_gene: TRBV4-1; CDR3aa: CASSQEGRAQETQYF; CDR3nt: TGCGCCAGCAGCCAAGAGGGGAGGGCGCAAGAGACCCAGTACTTC
abundance: .; j_gene: TRBJ1-1; d_gene: .; len: 15; v_gene: TRBV7-9; CDR3aa: CASSLFNTVNTEAFF; CDR3nt: TGTGCCAGCAGCTTGTTTAACACAGTGAACACTGAAGCTTTCTTT
abundance: .; j_gene: TRBJ1-4; d_gene: .; len: 13; v_gene: TRBV30; CDR3aa: CASHDRFFEKLFF; CDR3nt: TGTGCCTCACACGACAGATTTTTTGAAAAACTGTTTTTT
abundance: .; j_gene: TRBJ2-1; d_gene: TRBD2; len: 17; v_gene: TRBV4-1; CDR3aa: CASSQDSSSGSGNEQFF; CDR3nt: TGCGCCAGCAGCCAAGATAGCTCGAGCGGGAGTGGGAATGAGCAGTTCTTC
abundance: .; j_gene: TRBJ2-7; d_gene: .; len: 14; v_gene: TRBV6-6; CDR3aa: CASSYSGQDYEQYF; CDR3nt: TGTGCCAGCAGTTACAGTGGTCAGGACTACGAGCAGTACTTC
abundance: .; j_gene: TRBJ2-5; d_gene: .; len: 11; v_gene: TRBV2; CDR3aa: CAGKGEETQYF; CDR3nt: TGTGCCGGAAAAGGGGAAGAGACCCAGTACTTC
abundance: .; j_gene: TRBJ1-1; d_gene: .; len: 16; v_gene: TRBV14; CDR3aa: CASSQELVWEYTEAFF; CDR3nt: TGTGCCAGCAGCCAAGAATTGGTTTGGGAATACACTGAAGCTTTCTTT
abundance: .; j_gene: TRBJ2-6; d_gene: .; len: 13; v_gene: TRBV5-1; CDR3aa: CASSLSGANVLTF; CDR3nt: TGCGCCAGCAGCTTGTCTGGGGCCAACGTCCTGACTTTC
abundance: .; j_gene: TRBJ2-7; d_gene: TRBD1; len: 13; v_gene: TRBV29-1; CDR3aa: CSVKTGGAGEQYF; CDR3nt: TGCAGCGTAAAGACAGGGGGCGCGGGGGAGCAGTACTTC
abundance: .; j_gene: TRBJ1-1; d_gene: TRBD1; len: 16; v_gene: TRBV28; CDR3aa: CASSFAPGQGSTEAFF; CDR3nt: TGTGCCAGCAGTTTTGCCCCGGGACAGGGTTCCACTGAAGCTTTCTTT
abundance: once; j_gene: TRBJ2-3; d_gene: TRBD1; len: 15; v_gene: TRBV24-1; CDR3aa: CATSDPQGARDTQYF; CDR3nt: TGTGCCACCAGTGACCCACAGGGGGCGAGAGATACGCAGTATTTT
abundance: .; j_gene: TRBJ1-2; d_gene: .; len: 14; v_gene: TRBV27; CDR3aa: CASRPVATEEGYTF; CDR3nt: TGTGCCAGCAGACCAGTTGCTACCGAGGAGGGCTACACCTTC
abundance: .; j_gene: TRBJ2-1; d_gene: TRBD2; len: 15; v_gene: TRBV28; CDR3aa: CASRPGTSRYNEQFF; CDR3nt: TGTGCCAGCAGGCCCGGGACTAGTCGATACAATGAGCAGTTCTTC
abundance: .; j_gene: TRBJ2-3; d_gene: .; len: 15; v_gene: TRBV11-3; CDR3aa: CASSKRDPTTDTQYF; CDR3nt: TGTGCCAGCAGCAAACGGGACCCCACCACAGATACGCAGTATTTT
abundance: .; j_gene: TRBJ1-1; d_gene: .; len: 16; v_gene: TRBV18; CDR3aa: CASSPNLGWENTEAFF; CDR3nt: TGTGCCAGCTCACCAAACCTAGGATGGGAGAACACTGAAGCTTTCTTT
abundance: .; j_gene: TRBJ2-7; d_gene: .; len: 12; v_gene: TRBV12-3/TRBV12-4; CDR3aa: CASSLGPVEQYF; CDR3nt: TGTGCCAGCAGTTTGGGGCCCGTCGAGCAGTACTTC
abundance: .; j_gene: TRBJ2-1; d_gene: .; len: 13; v_gene: TRBV29-1; CDR3aa: CSVEDSSYNEQFF; CDR3nt: TGCAGCGTTGAAGATAGTTCCTACAATGAGCAGTTCTTC
abundance: .; j_gene: TRBJ1-3; d_gene: .; len: 14; v_gene: TRBV7-2; CDR3aa: CASSYGGLGNTIYF; CDR3nt: TGTGCCAGCAGCTACGGGGGACTCGGAAACACCATATATTTT
abundance: once; j_gene: TRBJ1-4; d_gene: .; len: 15; v_gene: TRBV7-2; CDR3aa: CASSLGPATNEKLFF; CDR3nt: TGTGCCAGCAGCTTAGGGCCGGCAACTAATGAAAAACTGTTTTTT
abundance: once; j_gene: TRBJ2-1; d_gene: TRBD2; len: 13; v_gene: TRBV10-3; CDR3aa: CAISESTREGQFF; CDR3nt: TGTGCCATCAGTGAGTCGACCAGGGAGGGGCAGTTCTTC
abundance: .; j_gene: TRBJ2-7; d_gene: .; len: 15; v_gene: TRBV5-5; CDR3aa: CASSLMGAENYEQYF; CDR3nt: TGTGCCAGCAGCTTGATGGGTGCGGAGAATTACGAGCAGTACTTC
abundance: .; j_gene: TRBJ1-6; d_gene: TRBD1; len: 16; v_gene: TRBV7-3; CDR3aa: CASSLIGTASNSPLHF; CDR3nt: TGTGCCAGCAGCTTAATAGGGACAGCAAGTAATTCACCCCTCCACTTT
abundance: few; j_gene: TRBJ1-1; d_gene: .; len: 14; v_gene: TRBV3-1/TRBV3-2; CDR3aa: CASSQQGRGTEAFF; CDR3nt: TGTGCCAGCAGCCAACAGGGGAGAGGGACTGAAGCTTTCTTT
abundance: .; j_gene: TRBJ1-1; d_gene: .; len: 13; v_gene: TRBV25-1; CDR3aa: CASSWAGRAEAFF; CDR3nt: TGTGCCAGCAGTTGGGCGGGGAGAGCTGAAGCTTTCTTT
abundance: .; j_gene: TRBJ2-7; d_gene: TRBD1; len: 15; v_gene: TRBV5-1; CDR3aa: CASSSTGTGAYEQYF; CDR3nt: TGCGCCAGCAGCTCTACCGGGACAGGGGCCTACGAGCAGTACTTC
abundance: .; j_gene: TRBJ1-5; d_gene: .; len: 16; v_gene: TRBV19; CDR3aa: CASSIGFDRPNQPQHF; CDR3nt: TGTGCCAGTAGTATCGGTTTTGACAGGCCTAATCAGCCCCAGCATTTT
abundance: .; j_gene: TRBJ1-5; d_gene: .; len: 15; v_gene: TRBV6-5; CDR3aa: CASKVEWGGRQPQHF; CDR3nt: TGTGCCAGCAAGGTCGAATGGGGAGGACGTCAGCCCCAGCATTTT
abundance: .; j_gene: TRBJ2-3; d_gene: .; len: 13; v_gene: TRBV18; CDR3aa: CASSPSSTDTQYF; CDR3nt: TGTGCCAGCTCACCAAGCAGCACAGATACGCAGTATTTT
abundance: .; j_gene: TRBJ2-7; d_gene: .; len: 15; v_gene: TRBV7-9; CDR3aa: CASSLGGGLWYEQYF; CDR3nt: TGTGCCAGCAGCTTGGGTGGAGGCCTATGGTACGAGCAGTACTTC
abundance: .; j_gene: TRBJ1-1; d_gene: .; len: 13; v_gene: TRBV3-1/TRBV3-2; CDR3aa: CASSRTGYTEAFF; CDR3nt: TGTGCCAGCAGCCGAACAGGGTACACTGAAGCTTTCTTT
abundance: few; j_gene: TRBJ2-1; d_gene: .; len: 14; v_gene: TRBV19; CDR3aa: CASSSLGSYNEQFF; CDR3nt: TGTGCCAGTAGTAGTCTTGGCTCCTACAATGAGCAGTTCTTC
abundance: .; j_gene: TRBJ1-2; d_gene: TRBD1; len: 13; v_gene: TRBV2; CDR3aa: CASREEGAVGYTF; CDR3nt: TGTGCCAGCAGGGAAGAGGGGGCCGTTGGCTACACCTTC
abundance: .; j_gene: TRBJ1-5; d_gene: .; len: 14; v_gene: TRBV5-1; CDR3aa: CASSLGDISQPQHF; CDR3nt: TGCGCCAGCAGCTTGGGGGACATTAGTCAGCCCCAGCATTTT
abundance: .; j_gene: TRBJ1-5; d_gene: .; len: 15; v_gene: TRBV5-5; CDR3aa: CATSPSGTGNQPQHF; CDR3nt: TGTGCCACCTCCCCCTCAGGGACGGGCAATCAGCCCCAGCATTTT
abundance: once; j_gene: TRBJ1-1; d_gene: TRBD1; len: 14; v_gene: TRBV6-6; CDR3aa: CASSFRTGRTEAFF; CDR3nt: TGTGCCAGCAGTTTCCGGACAGGGCGCACTGAAGCTTTCTTT
abundance: .; j_gene: TRBJ1-4; d_gene: TRBD1; len: 15; v_gene: TRBV5-1; CDR3aa: CASSEGTATNEKLFF; CDR3nt: TGCGCCAGCAGCGAGGGGACAGCAACTAATGAAAAACTGTTTTTT
abundance: .; j_gene: TRBJ2-2; d_gene: TRBD2; len: 20; v_gene: TRBV11-3; CDR3aa: CASSTPSDAGAPGGTGELFF; CDR3nt: TGTGCCAGCAGCACACCCTCCGACGCGGGAGCTCCGGGGGGCACCGGGGAGCTGTTTTTT
abundance: .; j_gene: TRBJ2-1; d_gene: TRBD2; len: 18; v_gene: TRBV28; CDR3aa: CASSSQQILAGGHNEQFF; CDR3nt: TGTGCCAGCAGTTCGCAACAAATTCTAGCGGGAGGTCACAATGAGCAGTTCTTC
abundance: .; j_gene: TRBJ1-5; d_gene: .; len: 14; v_gene: TRBV28; CDR3aa: CASSQVLGAQPQHF; CDR3nt: TGTGCCAGCAGTCAGGTCCTTGGGGCTCAGCCCCAGCATTTT
abundance: .; j_gene: TRBJ2-5; d_gene: .; len: 12; v_gene: TRBV11-2; CDR3aa: CASSPAPETQYF; CDR3nt: TGTGCCAGCAGCCCTGCCCCGGAGACCCAGTACTTC
abundance: .; j_gene: TRBJ2-7; d_gene: TRBD1; len: 16; v_gene: TRBV11-3; CDR3aa: CASSLEPQGVTYEQYF; CDR3nt: TGTGCCAGCAGCTTAGAACCACAGGGGGTTACCTACGAGCAGTACTTC
abundance: .; j_gene: TRBJ1-3; d_gene: .; len: 15; v_gene: TRBV7-9; CDR3aa: CASSLGRSSGNTIYF; CDR3nt: TGTGCCAGCAGCTTGGGACGGTCCTCTGGAAACACCATATATTTT
abundance: .; j_gene: TRBJ1-3; d_gene: TRBD1; len: 15; v_gene: TRBV6-5; CDR3aa: CASSTRTGVGNTIYF; CDR3nt: TGTGCCAGCAGTACCCGGACAGGGGTGGGAAACACCATATATTTT
abundance: .; j_gene: TRBJ1-3; d_gene: .; len: 14; v_gene: TRBV28; CDR3aa: CASSPSIDGYTIYF; CDR3nt: TGTGCCAGCAGTCCCTCCATTGATGGGTACACCATATATTTT
abundance: .; j_gene: TRBJ1-2; d_gene: .; len: 13; v_gene: TRBV6-5; CDR3aa: CASRAWGGEGYTF; CDR3nt: TGTGCCAGCAGGGCATGGGGGGGAGAAGGCTACACCTTC
abundance: .; j_gene: TRBJ2-1; d_gene: TRBD2; len: 15; v_gene: TRBV6-5; CDR3aa: CASSHLAGGGNEQFF; CDR3nt: TGTGCCAGCAGCCACCTAGCGGGAGGGGGCAATGAGCAGTTCTTC
abundance: .; j_gene: TRBJ2-7; d_gene: .; len: 13; v_gene: TRBV7-2; CDR3aa: CASSLAGSFEQYF; CDR3nt: TGTGCCAGCAGCTTAGCGGGGAGTTTCGAGCAGTACTTC
abundance: .; j_gene: TRBJ2-5; d_gene: .; len: 17; v_gene: TRBV5-8; CDR3aa: CASSLITVLGTQETQYF; CDR3nt: TGTGCCAGCAGCTTGATTACGGTCCTGGGGACCCAAGAGACCCAGTACTTC
abundance: .; j_gene: TRBJ2-7; d_gene: .; len: 17; v_gene: TRBV6-1; CDR3aa: CASSETHRASSSYEQYF; CDR3nt: TGTGCCAGCAGTGAAACTCATAGGGCTAGCAGCTCCTACGAGCAGTACTTC
abundance: .; j_gene: TRBJ1-4; d_gene: TRBD1; len: 13; v_gene: TRBV29-1; CDR3aa: CSARGQGSEKLFF; CDR3nt: TGCAGCGCAAGGGGGCAGGGGAGTGAAAAACTGTTTTTT
abundance: medium-sized; j_gene: TRBJ2-1; d_gene: TRBD2; len: 15; v_gene: TRBV29-1; CDR3aa: CSVEIWTSRYNEQFF; CDR3nt: TGCAGCGTCGAAATTTGGACTAGCAGGTACAATGAGCAGTTCTTC
abundance: .; j_gene: TRBJ1-1; d_gene: .; len: 14; v_gene: TRBV5-4; CDR3aa: CASSLGGGSTEAFF; CDR3nt: TGTGCCAGCAGCTTGGGGGGGGGATCCACTGAAGCTTTCTTT
abundance: .; j_gene: TRBJ2-1; d_gene: TRBD2; len: 16; v_gene: TRBV27; CDR3aa: CASSLSSGSSYNEQFF; CDR3nt: TGTGCCAGCAGTTTATCTAGCGGGAGCTCCTACAATGAGCAGTTCTTC
abundance: few; j_gene: TRBJ2-7; d_gene: TRBD2; len: 15; v_gene: TRBV6-1; CDR3aa: CASSEGSGSPNEQYF; CDR3nt: TGTGCCAGCAGTGAAGGTAGCGGGAGTCCGAACGAGCAGTACTTC
abundance: .; j_gene: TRBJ2-1; d_gene: .; len: 13; v_gene: TRBV12-2; CDR3aa: CASRADRENEQFF; CDR3nt: TGTGCAAGTCGCGCGGACAGGGAGAATGAGCAGTTCTTC
abundance: .; j_gene: TRBJ2-1; d_gene: TRBD2; len: 15; v_gene: TRBV25-1; CDR3aa: CASNRAGDPYNEQFF; CDR3nt: TGTGCCAGCAATCGAGCGGGAGACCCGTACAATGAGCAGTTCTTC
abundance: few; j_gene: TRBJ2-7; d_gene: .; len: 13; v_gene: TRBV19; CDR3aa: CASTDRGNDEQYF; CDR3nt: TGTGCCAGTACTGATAGGGGTAACGACGAGCAGTACTTC